This T cell receptor (beta chain) was recovered during a study of T cells after yellow fever vaccination. Study findings and constraints: Post-booster samples contained most primary-vaccination clones (approximately 96% CD4, less than 90% CD8).

TCRdb re-analysed the 5' RACE reads in MiXCR, keeping a single row per CDR3 protein. The table has 340,000 or so distinct CDR3 sequences, approximately 12% seen once. This clonotype came up many times. Its antigen is not known. Germline CDR1 reads MNHNY; CDR2 reads SVGAGI (reference sequence). Germline trimming cut 3 bases from V and 6 bases from J; bases unmatched to any gene: 6. The CDR3 runs 15 residues. Material: CD4+ T cells sorted from PBMCs, obtained 15 days after the yellow fever booster vaccination. The origin of this receptor is a man between 18 and 35 years old who received the YFV17D yellow fever vaccine. This rearrangement joins TRBV6-6 to TRBJ1-5; 9 positions match TRBD1. CDR3 nucleotides: TGTGCCAGCAGTTATGGACAGGGGAGCTTTCAGCCCCAGCATTTT. Translated: CASSYGQGSFQPQHF.